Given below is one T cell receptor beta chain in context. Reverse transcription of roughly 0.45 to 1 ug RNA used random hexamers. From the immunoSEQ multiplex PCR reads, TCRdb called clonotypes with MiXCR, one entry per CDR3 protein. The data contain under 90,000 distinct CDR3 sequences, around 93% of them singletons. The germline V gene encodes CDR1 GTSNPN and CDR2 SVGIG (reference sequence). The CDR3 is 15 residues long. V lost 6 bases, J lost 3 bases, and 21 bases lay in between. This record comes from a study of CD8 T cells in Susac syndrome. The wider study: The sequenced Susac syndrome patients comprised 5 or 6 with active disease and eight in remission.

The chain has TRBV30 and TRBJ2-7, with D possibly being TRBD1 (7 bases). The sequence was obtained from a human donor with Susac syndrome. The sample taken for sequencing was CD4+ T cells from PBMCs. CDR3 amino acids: CACIGQEGRYYEQYF. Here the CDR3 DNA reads TGTGCCTGCATAGGACAGGAGGGGAGATACTACGAGCAGTACTTC. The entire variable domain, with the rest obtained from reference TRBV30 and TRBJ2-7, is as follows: SQTIHQWPATLVQPVGSPLSLECTVEGTSNPNLYWYRQAAGRGLQLLFYSVGIGQISSEVPQNLSASRPQDRQFILSSKKLLLSDSGFYLCACIGQEGRYYEQYFGPGTRLTVT.